This T cell receptor (beta chain) was identified in a study of T cells after yellow fever vaccination. Only a few counts were recorded for this clonotype. TCRdb reprocessed the 5' RACE reads via MiXCR and lists one record per CDR3 protein. The data contain 300,000 to 350,000 distinct CDR3 sequences, almost 4% of them singletons. The CDR3 sequence is 14 residues long. In germline, CDR1 is SGHRS, CDR2 YFSETQ. The germline V and J ends were trimmed by 5 bases and 0 bases, with 8 bases remaining between them. The sequencing used PBMCs, collected 5 days after the yellow fever booster vaccination. The rearrangement uses TRBV5-1 and TRBJ1-4, with D tentatively TRBD1 (5 bases). This sequence originates from a man between 18 and 29 years old who received the YFV17D yellow fever vaccine. CDR3 amino acids: CASRTGPTNEKLFF. The CDR3 coding sequence is TGCGCCAGCAGGACGGGGCCAACTAATGAAAAACTGTTTTTT.